This TCR beta chain was identified during a study of blood T cells in healthy people across ages. Regarding the study as a whole: A roughly linear fall in TCR beta diversity per million T cells was seen with increasing age. Samples with more naive T cells showed higher observed beta diversity.

The donors, healthy Caucasians from Russia, were aged about 6 to 95. Details on this clonotype: Its specificity is not known.

The germline CDR1 and CDR2 sequences are SGHTA and FQGNSA. There are 14 residues in the CDR3. V gave up 1 base and J gave up 6 bases, with 12 bases separating them. Primed by a sample-barcoded 5' primer and a J-beta primer mix, a second PCR proceeded for roughly 7 to 12 cycles. TCRdb re-called the 5' RACE reads with MiXCR, one entry per CDR3 protein. In the table there are 1.5 million to 2 million distinct CDR3 sequences, 25% to 30% of which are singletons. The V and J genes are TRBV7-2 and TRBJ1-2; D gene uncertain. The sequenced sample consisted of blood. The receptor was derived from a woman younger than 45 in good health. In DNA form, the CDR3 reads TGTGCCAGCAGCTTAGATCAAGGCGGAGATGGCTACACCTTC. Amino acid sequence: CASSLDQGGDGYTF. Complete variable domain (other parts from reference TRBV7-2 and TRBJ1-2): GAGVSQSPSNKVTEKGKDVELRCDPISGHTALYWYRQSLGQGLEFLIYFQGNSAPDKSGLPSDRFSAERTGGSVSTLTIQRTQQEDSAVYLCASSLDQGGDGYTFGSGTRLTVV.